The text below deals with one T cell receptor (beta chain). The antigen remains unidentified. One junction end disagrees with the germline gene, perhaps due to a read error. The CDR3 runs 11 residues. TCRdb itself ran the RT-PCR reads through MiXCR, one entry per CDR3 protein. The sample lists about 520,000 distinct CDR3 sequences, 25% occurring once. The data belong to a study of response to subunit inactivated influenza vaccine. Study-wide findings and caveats: Researchers suggested that each seasonal influenza vaccination recruits few new T cells.

The chain carries TRBV12-3 or TRBV12-4 and TRBJ2-7, with unresolved D. This TCR was recovered from a man between 45 and 60 years old who received an inactivated influenza vaccine. The source material was CD4+ T cells sorted from PBMCs, sampled roughly 5 days after vaccination. DNA of the CDR3: TGTGCCAGCAGTAGCTCCTGCGAGCAGTACTTC. It codes for CASSSSCEQYF.